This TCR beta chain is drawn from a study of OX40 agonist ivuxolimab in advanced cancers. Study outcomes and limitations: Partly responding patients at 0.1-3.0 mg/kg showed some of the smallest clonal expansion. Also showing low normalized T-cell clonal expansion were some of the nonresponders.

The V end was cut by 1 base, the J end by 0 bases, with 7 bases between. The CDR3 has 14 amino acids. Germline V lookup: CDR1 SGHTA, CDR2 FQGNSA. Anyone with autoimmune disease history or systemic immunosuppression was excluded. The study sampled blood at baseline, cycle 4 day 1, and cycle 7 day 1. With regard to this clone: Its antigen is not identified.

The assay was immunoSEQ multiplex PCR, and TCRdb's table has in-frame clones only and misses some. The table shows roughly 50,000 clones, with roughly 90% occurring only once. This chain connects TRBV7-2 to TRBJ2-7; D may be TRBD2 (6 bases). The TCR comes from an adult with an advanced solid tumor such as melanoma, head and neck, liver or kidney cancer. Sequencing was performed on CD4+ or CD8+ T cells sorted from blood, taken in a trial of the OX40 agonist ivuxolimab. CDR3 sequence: CASSLGRGSYEQYF. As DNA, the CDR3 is TGTGCCAGCAGCTTAGGGAGGGGCTCCTACGAGCAGTACTTC. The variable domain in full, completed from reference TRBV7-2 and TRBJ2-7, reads GAGVSQSPSNKVTEKGKDVELRCDPISGHTALYWYRQSLGQGLEFLIYFQGNSAPDKSGLPSDRFSAERTGGSVSTLTIQRTQQEDSAVYLCASSLGRGSYEQYFGPGTRLTVT.